The clone carrying this TCR beta chain was observed a few times. Antigen unknown. This specimen belongs to a study of CD8+CD57+ T cells in acquired aplastic anemia. Study as a whole: The average for DNA from sorted CD4+ and CD8+ cells was roughly 3 ug.

Patients included in sequencing had previously demonstrated CD8+CD57+ cell expansion by flow cytometry. This CDR3 has 14 residues. V lost 1 base and J 2 bases, leaving 8 bases between the germline ends. Germline V gene lookup returns CDR1 SEHNR and CDR2 FQNEAQ (reference sequence). TCR beta VDJ and CDR3 were profiled, and genomic DNA was the template. One entry per CDR3 protein, called by TCRdb with MiXCR from the reads. The sample carries more than 150,000 distinct CDR3 sequences, 48% recorded once. Broader study findings: Any difference that existed in CD8+ Simpson's diversity between patients and controls was not significant.

The receptor's source is a human donor with aplastic anemia. The chain has TRBV7-9 and TRBJ2-5; D remains unclear. Sequencing was performed on sorted CD4+, CD8+, or CD8+CD57+ T cells (not recorded which) from PBMCs. DNA for the CDR3: TGTGCCAGCAGCTTAGGGTCCAGTCAAGAGACCCAGTACTTC. The encoded protein is CASSLGSSQETQYF.